This TCR beta chain was found in a study of CD8+ T cells in alopecia areata. This clone showed up just once. What it binds is unknown. Notes on the study in general: An increase in clonality over normal scalp was evident in lesional scalp, especially alopecia totalis/universalis. During tofacitinib treatment, many expanded lesional clones remained in scalp and blood. For patients receiving tofacitinib, scalp clonality and expanded CD8+ clones among the top 100 significantly decreased.

Extracted RNA was reverse transcribed, and the resulting cDNA served as sequencing template. The table came from immunoSEQ multiplex PCR; TCRdb's copy has only in-frame clones and leaves some out. Among some 99,000 clones listed, 60% to 75% were seen once. Germline V gene sequence: CDR1 LGHNA, CDR2 YSLEER. The CDR3 is 16 residues long. The junction had 10 bases not matched to a gene; V was cut back by 4 bases and J by 8 bases. The treatment was: oral pan-JAK inhibitor, 5-10 mg twice daily. Sequencing was performed on CD8+ T cells sorted from blood, taken at week 4, from a patient treated with tofacitinib. This chain joins TRBV4-3 and TRBJ2-2; 10 nucleotides agree with TRBD2. This sequence originates from a human donor with alopecia areata. The CDR3 region is CASSPGIAGGPGELFF. The CDR3 nucleotides read TGCGCCAGCAGCCCAGGGATAGCGGGAGGCCCTGGGGAGCTGTTTTTT.